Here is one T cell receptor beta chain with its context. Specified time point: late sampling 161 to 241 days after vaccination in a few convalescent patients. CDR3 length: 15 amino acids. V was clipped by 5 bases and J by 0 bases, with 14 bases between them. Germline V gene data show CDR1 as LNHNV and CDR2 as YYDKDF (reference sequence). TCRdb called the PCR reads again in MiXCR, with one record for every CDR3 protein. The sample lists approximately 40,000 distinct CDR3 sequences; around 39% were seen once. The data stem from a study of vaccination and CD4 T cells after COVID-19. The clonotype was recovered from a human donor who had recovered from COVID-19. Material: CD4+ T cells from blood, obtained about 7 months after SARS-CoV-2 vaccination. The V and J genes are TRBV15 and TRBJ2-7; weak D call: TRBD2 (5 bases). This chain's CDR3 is CATSSENSGSYEQYF. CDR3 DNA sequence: TGTGCCACCAGCTCAGAAAACAGCGGCTCCTACGAGCAGTACTTC.